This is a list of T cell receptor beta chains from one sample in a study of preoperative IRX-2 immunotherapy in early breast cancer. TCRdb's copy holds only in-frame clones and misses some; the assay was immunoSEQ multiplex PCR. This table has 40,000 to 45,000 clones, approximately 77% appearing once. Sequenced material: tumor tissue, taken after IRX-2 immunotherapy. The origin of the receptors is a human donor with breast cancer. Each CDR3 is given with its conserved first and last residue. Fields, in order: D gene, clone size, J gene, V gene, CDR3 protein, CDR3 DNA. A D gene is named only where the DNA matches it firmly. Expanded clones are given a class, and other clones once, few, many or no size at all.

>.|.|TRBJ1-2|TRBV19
CASSMDSHYGYTF
TGTGCCAGTAGTATGGACAGCCACTATGGCTACACCTTC
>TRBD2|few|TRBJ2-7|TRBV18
CASSPLGGSAYEQYF
TGTGCCAGCTCACCGTTAGGCGGGAGTGCCTACGAGCAGTACTTC
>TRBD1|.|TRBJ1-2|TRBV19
CASSISGQYGYTF
TGTGCCAGTAGTATCTCGGGACAGTATGGCTACACCTTC
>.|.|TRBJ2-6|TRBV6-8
CASSYEGGAGANVLTF
TGTGCCAGCAGTTACGAGGGGGGTGCTGGGGCCAACGTCCTGACTTTC
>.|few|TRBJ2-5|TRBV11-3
CASSLAGGIQETQYF
TGTGCCAGCAGCTTGGCAGGCGGGATCCAAGAGACCCAGTACTTC
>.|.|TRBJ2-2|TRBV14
CASSQVFPTGELFF
TGTGCCAGCAGCCAAGTTTTTCCCACCGGGGAGCTGTTTTTT
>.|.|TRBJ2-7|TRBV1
CASSSGQGFYEQYF
TGCGCCAGCAGCTCGGGACAGGGTTTCTACGAGCAGTACTTC
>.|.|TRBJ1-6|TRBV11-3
CASSRLHSSSYNSPLHF
TGTGCCAGCAGCCGGCTCCATAGCAGCTCCTATAATTCACCCCTCCACTTT
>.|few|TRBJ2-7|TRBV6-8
CASSRGVDSYEQYF
TGTGCCAGCAGCAGGGGGGTTGACTCCTACGAGCAGTACTTC
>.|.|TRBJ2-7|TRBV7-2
CASFRRFGYEQYF
TGTGCCAGCTTCCGTAGATTCGGCTACGAGCAGTACTTC
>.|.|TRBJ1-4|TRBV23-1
CASSQDQGKKLFF
TGCGCCAGCAGCCAAGATCAAGGGAAAAAACTGTTTTTT
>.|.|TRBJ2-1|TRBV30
CAWRAGLRGGYNEQFF
TGTGCCTGGAGGGCGGGGTTAAGAGGGGGATACAATGAGCAGTTCTTC
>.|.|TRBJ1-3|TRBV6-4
CASSLAGTSGNTIYF
TGTGCCAGCAGTTTAGCGGGGACCTCTGGAAACACCATATATTTT
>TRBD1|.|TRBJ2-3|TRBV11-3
CASSRRDRGSTDTQYF
TGTGCCAGCAGCCGCCGGGACAGGGGTAGCACAGATACGCAGTATTTT
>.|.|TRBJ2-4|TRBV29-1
CSVEAESNIQYF
TGCAGCGTTGAGGCAGAATCAAACATTCAGTACTTC
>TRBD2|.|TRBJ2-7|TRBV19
CASSIQSLAGHEQYF
TGTGCCAGTAGTATACAGAGTCTAGCGGGCCACGAGCAGTACTTC
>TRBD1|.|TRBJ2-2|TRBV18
CASSPRGQGTGELFF
TGTGCCAGCTCACCACGCGGACAGGGGACCGGGGAGCTGTTTTTT
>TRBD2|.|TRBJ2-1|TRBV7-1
CASSLGTSGSSSYNEQFF
TGTGCCAGCAGCTTAGGGACTAGCGGGTCAAGCTCCTACAATGAGCAGTTCTTC
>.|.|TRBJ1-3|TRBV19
CASSPQIPGNTIYF
TGTGCCAGTAGCCCACAGATCCCGGGAAACACCATATATTTT
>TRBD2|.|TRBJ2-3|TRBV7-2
CASSSLSPPLAGTDTQYF
TGTGCCAGCAGCTCCTTATCCCCTCCTCTAGCGGGGACAGATACGCAGTATTTT
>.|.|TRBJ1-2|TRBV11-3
CASSHFGDTVYGYTF
TGTGCCAGCAGCCACTTCGGGGACACCGTTTATGGCTACACCTTC
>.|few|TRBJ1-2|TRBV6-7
CASSQKGGYTF
TGTGCCAGCAGTCAGAAGGGGGGCTACACCTTC
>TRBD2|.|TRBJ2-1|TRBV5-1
CASRLTSGSYNEQFF
TGCGCCAGCAGATTGACTAGCGGGTCTTACAATGAGCAGTTCTTC
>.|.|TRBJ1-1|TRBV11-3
CASSLGPGRNTEAFF
TGTGCCAGCAGCTTGGGTCCCGGGAGGAACACTGAAGCTTTCTTT
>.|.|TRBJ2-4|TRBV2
CATVQGPAKNIQYF
TGTGCCACTGTCCAGGGGCCAGCCAAAAACATTCAGTACTTC
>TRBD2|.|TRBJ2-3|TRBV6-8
CASSYGLAVPDTQYF
TGTGCCAGCAGTTATGGACTAGCGGTACCAGATACGCAGTATTTT
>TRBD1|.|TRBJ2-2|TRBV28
CASGTGGSTGELFF
TGTGCCAGCGGGACAGGGGGCAGCACCGGGGAGCTGTTTTTT
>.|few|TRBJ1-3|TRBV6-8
CASSYSLTGLKSGNTIYF
TGTGCCAGCAGTTACTCGTTGACAGGACTAAAATCTGGAAACACCATATATTTT
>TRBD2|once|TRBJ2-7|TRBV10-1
CASSEHLGLASGAYEQYF
TGCGCCAGCAGTGAGCATTTGGGGTTGGCTAGCGGCGCCTACGAGCAGTACTTC
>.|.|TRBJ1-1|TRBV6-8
CASSVQYFGTEAFF
.
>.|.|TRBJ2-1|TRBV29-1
CSVVIALYNEQFF
TGCAGCGTTGTTATAGCCCTTTACAATGAGCAGTTCTTC
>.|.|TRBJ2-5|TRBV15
CATSRDATGRLETQYF
TGTGCCACCAGCAGAGATGCCACAGGGAGGTTAGAGACCCAGTACTTC
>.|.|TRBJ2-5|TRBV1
CTSSHTLETQYF
TGCACCAGCAGCCATACCCTAGAGACCCAGTACTTC
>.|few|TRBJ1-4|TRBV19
CASSHQGATNEKLFF
TGTGCCAGTAGCCACCAAGGGGCAACTAATGAAAAACTGTTTTTT
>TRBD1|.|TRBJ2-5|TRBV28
CASSATGGVETQYF
TGTGCCAGCAGCGCGACAGGGGGAGTGGAGACCCAGTACTTC
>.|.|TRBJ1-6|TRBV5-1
CASSLSGADNSPLHF
TGCGCCAGCAGCTTGTCTGGGGCAGATAATTCACCCCTCCACTTT
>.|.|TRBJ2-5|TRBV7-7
CASSLGSGGETQYF
TGTGCCAGCAGCTTGGGCTCAGGGGGGGAGACCCAGTACTTC
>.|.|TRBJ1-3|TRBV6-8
CASTPRTPGSGNTIYF
TGTGCCAGCACCCCTCGGACACCCGGCTCTGGAAACACCATATATTTT
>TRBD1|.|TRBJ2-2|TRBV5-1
CASSLNPGQGTELFF
TGCGCCAGCAGCCTCAACCCGGGACAGGGAACCGAGCTGTTTTTT
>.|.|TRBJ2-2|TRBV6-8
CASSEIRVGRINTGELFF
TGTGCCAGCAGTGAGATCAGGGTGGGACGGATAAACACCGGGGAGCTGTTTTTT
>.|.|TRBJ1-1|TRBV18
CASSQGQYTEAFF
TGTGCCAGCTCACAAGGACAGTACACTGAAGCTTTCTTT
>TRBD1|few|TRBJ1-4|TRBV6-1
CASSEAGTGSEKLFF
TGTGCCAGCAGTGAAGCGGGGACAGGTAGTGAAAAACTGTTTTTT
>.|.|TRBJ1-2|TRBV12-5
CASTTRYGYTF
TGTGCCAGCACCACACGGTATGGCTACACCTTC
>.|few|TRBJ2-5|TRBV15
CATSRDQGLATQYF
TGTGCCACCAGCAGAGATCAGGGTTTGGCGACCCAGTACTTC
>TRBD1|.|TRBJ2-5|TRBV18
CASSQPGQGQETQYF
TGTGCCAGCTCACAACCGGGACAGGGCCAAGAGACCCAGTACTTC
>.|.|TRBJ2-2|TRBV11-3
CASSFSQLTGELFF
TGTGCCAGCAGCTTTAGCCAGCTGACCGGGGAGCTGTTTTTT
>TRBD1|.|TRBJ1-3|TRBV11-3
CASSARQGYGNTIYF
TGTGCCAGCAGCGCCAGACAGGGATATGGAAACACCATATATTTT
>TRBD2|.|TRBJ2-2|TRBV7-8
CASSLIAGLTRPGELFF
TGTGCCAGCAGCTTGATTGCGGGACTAACTCGCCCCGGGGAGCTGTTTTTT
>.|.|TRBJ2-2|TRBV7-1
CASSFEWGSTGELFF
TGTGCCAGCAGCTTTGAATGGGGTTCCACCGGGGAGCTGTTTTTT
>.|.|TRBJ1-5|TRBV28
CASTGGVRNQPQHF
TGTGCCAGCACTGGTGGTGTCCGCAATCAGCCCCAGCATTTT
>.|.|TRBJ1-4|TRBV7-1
CASSHKTGSNTNEKLFF
TGTGCCAGCAGCCATAAGACAGGATCCAACACTAATGAAAAACTGTTTTTT
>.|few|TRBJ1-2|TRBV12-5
CASGLGRRANYGYTF
TGTGCTAGTGGCCTAGGACGGCGAGCTAACTATGGCTACACTTTC
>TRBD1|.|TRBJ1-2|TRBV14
CASSRLGQPNYGYTF
TGTGCCAGCAGCCGCCTGGGACAGCCTAACTATGGCTACACCTTC
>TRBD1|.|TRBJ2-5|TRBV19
CASATGVTAQYF
TGTGCCAGCGCTACAGGGGTCACCGCCCAGTACTTC
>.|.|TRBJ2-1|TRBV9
CASSFSAGAQFF
TGTGCCAGCAGCTTTTCCGCAGGGGCGCAGTTCTTC